Presented here are 15 T cell receptor beta chains from one specimen sequenced in a study of response to subunit inactivated influenza vaccine. From the RT-PCR reads, TCRdb called clonotypes with MiXCR, one entry per CDR3 protein. The sample contains 610,000 or so distinct CDR3 sequences, around 15% of which appear only once. Sequenced material: PBMCs from blood, taken 11 to 12 days after vaccination. The receptors derive from a man aged 45-65 years who received an inactivated influenza vaccine.

In its sample, this clonotype was seen a few times. V is TRBV20-1 and J is TRBJ1-4; D is possibly TRBD1 (6 bases). The V end was cut by 3 bases, the J end by 8 bases, with 13 bases between. In germline, CDR1 is DFQATT, CDR2 SNEGSKA (reference sequence). CDR3 length: 13 amino acids. This CDR3 reads CSASAGAGEKLFF. The CDR3 nucleotides are TGCAGTGCTAGCGCAGGGGCCGGGGAAAAACTGTTTTTT.

This clonotype has more than one count but fewer than ten. This rearrangement joins TRBV6-5 to TRBJ2-7; no clear D. The V end was cut by 6 bases, the J end by 9 bases, with 21 bases between. Germline CDR1 is MNHEY and CDR2 is SVGAGI. CDR3 length: 14 residues. CDR3 sequence: CASSSSVASKGQYF. In DNA, the CDR3 is TGTGCCAGCAGCTCCTCCGTTGCCTCCAAGGGGCAGTACTTC.

This clonotype was observed a few times. CDR3 sequence reads: CASTQDNYGYTF. DNA for the CDR3: TGTGCCAGCACCCAGGACAACTATGGCTACACCTTC. The V and J genes are TRBV5-6 and TRBJ1-2; no clear D gene. Trimming removed 6 bases from V and 2 bases from J, with 8 bases in between. CDR3 length: 12 residues. Germline CDR1 is SGHDT and CDR2 is YYEEEE.

This clonotype was recorded a few times. The V and J genes are TRBV20-1 and TRBJ1-2; 7 positions agree with TRBD1. Germline V gene data show CDR1 as DFQATT and CDR2 as SNEGSKA (reference sequence). V lost 3 bases and J lost 2; bases outside the gene matches: 3. This CDR3 contains 13 residues. The chain's CDR3 is CSASQGQNYGYTF. As DNA, the CDR3 is TGCAGTGCTAGCCAGGGACAGAACTATGGCTACACCTTC.

This clonotype appeared many times. The chain uses TRBV28 and TRBJ2-7; 10 bases are a match to TRBD1. V lost 3 bases to trimming and J lost 1 base; unmatched junction nucleotides: 3. This CDR3 has 15 residues. CDR1 and CDR2 from the germline V gene are MDHEN and SYDVKM. Here the CDR3 DNA reads TGTGCCAGCAGTTTGGGGACAGGGGTTTCCTACGAGCAGTACTTC. This codes for CASSLGTGVSYEQYF.

This clonotype was seen more than once but under ten times. The chain recombines TRBV7-8 with TRBJ1-1, with D maybe TRBD1 (6 bases). Germline-derived CDR1 and CDR2 are SGHVS and FQNEAQ. The CDR3 contains 15 residues. Trimming removed 0 bases at V and 4 bases at J, with 12 bases between. The CDR3 nucleotides are TGTGCCAGCAGCTTAGCTAAGGGGGAGGGCACTGAAGCTTTCTTT. Amino acids: CASSLAKGEGTEAFF.

This clonotype was observed at least ten times. CDR3 sequence: CSVGQRAYEQYF. The DNA of the CDR3 is TGCAGCGTTGGACAGAGAGCCTACGAGCAGTACTTC. The chain joins TRBV29-1 to TRBJ2-7, with D possibly matching TRBD1 (5 bases). Germline CDR1 is SQVTM and CDR2 is ANQGSEA. The CDR3 contains 12 residues. Trimming removed 4 bases at V and 2 bases at J, with 9 bases between.

The genes are TRBV19 and TRBJ1-5; no clear D gene. The CDR3 length is 12 residues. With 3 bases removed from V and 12 bases from J, the gap between germline ends came to 12 bases. Germline V gene lookup returns CDR1 LNHDA and CDR2 SQIVND (reference sequence). CDR3 sequence: CASSMLPELQHF. Written as DNA, the CDR3 is TGTGCCAGTAGTATGTTGCCCGAGCTCCAGCATTTT.

This clonotype came up a few times. CDR3 in DNA: TGCGCCAGCAGCGAAATGAATACCGGGATCACAGATACGCAGTATTTT. The encoded protein is CASSEMNTGITDTQYF. The chain couples TRBV5-1 to TRBJ2-3, with D maybe TRBD2 (5 bases). Trimming shortened V by 4 bases and J by 2 bases, and 17 bases separated the two germline ends. The CDR3 has 16 residues. Germline V gene lookup returns CDR1 SGHRS and CDR2 YFSETQ.

Ten or more counts support this clonotype. The rearrangement links TRBV20-1 to TRBJ2-7; D perhaps matches TRBD2 (6 bases). The germline V and J ends were trimmed by 2 bases and 2 bases, with 22 bases remaining between them. This CDR3 has 17 amino acids. The germline gives CDR1 DFQATT, CDR2 SNEGSKA (reference sequence). The CDR3: CSARIAYAGRNPYEQYF. Written as DNA, the CDR3 is TGCAGTGCTAGAATCGCGTATGCAGGGAGGAATCCCTACGAGCAGTACTTC.

This clonotype was seen ten or more times. The rearrangement links TRBV12-3 or TRBV12-4 to TRBJ2-1; TRBD2 aligns across 10 bases. The CDR3 is 17 residues long. Germline trimming cut 3 bases from V and 8 bases from J; bases unmatched to any gene: 13. The CDR3 DNA is TGTGCCAGCAGTTTCGGTTCTTCTAGCGGGAGATGGGATGAGCAGTTCTTC. Protein sequence: CASSFGSSSGRWDEQFF.

The sample holds many counts of this clonotype. The chain employs TRBV27 and TRBJ2-1, with D perhaps matching TRBD1 (5 bases). Trimming pared 6 bases from V and 6 bases from J, leaving 12 bases between. The germline V gene encodes CDR1 MNHEY and CDR2 SMNVEV (reference sequence). The CDR3 totals 13 residues. This chain's CDR3 is CASSLTRVNEQFF. The DNA for the CDR3 is TGTGCCAGCAGCTTAACCAGGGTCAATGAGCAGTTCTTC.

This clonotype was counted between two and nine times. The V call is TRBV10-3, the J call TRBJ1-1; D call uncertain. This CDR3 comprises 13 residues. V was cut by 7 bases and J by 5 bases, with 14 bases left in between. Germline V gene sequence: CDR1 ENHRY, CDR2 SYGVKD. The CDR3 spells CAITRESGTEAFF. The CDR3 DNA is TGTGCCATCACCCGGGAGTCGGGAACTGAAGCTTTCTTT.

This clonotype occurred a few times. Germline and junction disagree at one end, which may indicate a read error. The chain joins TRBV29-1 to TRBJ2-3, with D possibly called TRBD1 or TRBD2 (6 bases each). Germline V CDR1 and CDR2: SQVTM, ANQGSEA. CDR3 length: 15 amino acids. CDR3 protein: CSVERGRGATDTQYF. CDR3 in DNA: TGCAGTGTTGAAAGGGGAAGGGGGGCGACAGATACGCAGTATTTT.

This clonotype was detected a few times. This sequence joins TRBV12-3 or TRBV12-4 and TRBJ2-6; TRBD1 is a possible D gene (5 bases). Between the trimmed V and J ends, which lost 6 bases and 4 bases, there was a span of 10 bases. There are 14 residues in the CDR3. The CDR3 coding sequence is TGTGCCAGCAGCTGGGGCCCCGGGGCCAACGTCCTGACTTTC. It specifies CASSWGPGANVLTF.